This TCR beta chain is drawn from a study of T-cell reconstitution after alpha-beta-depleted transplantation in children. This clonotype has only a few counts. A TCRbeta library incorporating unique molecular identifiers was prepared. TCRdb re-called the PCR reads with MiXCR, one entry per CDR3 protein. The table shows hundreds of thousands of distinct CDR3 sequences, with 13% occurring only once. Sequences were derived from PBMCs, sampled from the stem cell graft. The source of this sequence is a human donor who donated a stem cell graft to a child with Fanconi anemia.

The CDR3 nucleotides are TGTGCCAGCAGCACTCCCGCGGGCCAAGAGACCCAGTACTTC. Residues: CASSTPAGQETQYF. The chain couples TRBV5-6 to TRBJ2-5; possibly TRBD2 for D (5 bases). Germline lookup yields CDR1 SGHDT and CDR2 YYEEEE. Between the trimmed V and J ends, which lost 4 bases and 1 base, there was a span of 11 bases. This CDR3 has 14 amino acids.